This entry describes one TCR beta chain. Its antigen is not identified. The sample originates from a study of T cell responses to AZD1222 COVID-19 vaccine. Clones were sequenced by immunoSEQ multiplex PCR, and TCRdb holds only the in-frame ones, with some missing. This repertoire shows roughly 140,000 clones, 85% to 95% found once; its top ten account for roughly 12%. Study-wide points: As reported, nearly half of all spike-specific TCRs target variant regions that are unmutated. Donors, mostly white British, included more females; clonal diversity was possibly underestimated. Researchers took repertoire samples only after the peak T cell response had come. Breadth and depth of Spike-specific TCRs rose after two AZD1222 doses.

CDR3 length: 15 residues. With 5 bases removed from V and 3 bases from J, the gap between germline ends came to 16 bases. The germline gives CDR1 MNHEY, CDR2 SVGAGI. Sequencing was performed on peripheral blood, taken after recovery from COVID-19. This receptor was identified in an adult who had recovered from COVID-19. This sequence joins TRBV6-5 and TRBJ1-1, with D perhaps matching TRBD1 (5 bases). This CDR3 reads CASSRSPGTYTEAFF. Written as DNA, the CDR3 is TGTGCCAGCAGTAGATCTCCCGGGACCTACACTGAAGCTTTCTTT.